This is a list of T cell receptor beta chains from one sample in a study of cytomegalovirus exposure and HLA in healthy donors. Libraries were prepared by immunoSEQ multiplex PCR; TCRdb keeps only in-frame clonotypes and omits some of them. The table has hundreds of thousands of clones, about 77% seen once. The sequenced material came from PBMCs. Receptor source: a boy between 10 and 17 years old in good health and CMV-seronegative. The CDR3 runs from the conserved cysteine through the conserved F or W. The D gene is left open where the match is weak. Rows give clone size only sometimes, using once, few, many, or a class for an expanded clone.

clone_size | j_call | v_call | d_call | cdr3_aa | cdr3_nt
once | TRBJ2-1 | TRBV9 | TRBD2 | CASSVDTSGGPPNEQFF | TGTGCCAGCAGCGTAGATACTAGCGGGGGGCCCCCCAATGAGCAGTTCTTC
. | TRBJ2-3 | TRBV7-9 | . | CASSLVGGGGTDTQYF | TGTGCCAGCAGCTTAGTGGGGGGAGGCGGCACAGATACGCAGTATTTT
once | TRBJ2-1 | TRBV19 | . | CASSIYEPYNEQFF | TGTGCCAGTAGTATATATGAGCCCTACAATGAGCAGTTCTTC
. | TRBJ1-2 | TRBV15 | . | CATSRITRVDGYTF | TGTGCCACCAGCAGAATAACCAGGGTAGATGGCTACACCTTC
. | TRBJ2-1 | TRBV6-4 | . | CASSEFSDRLNEQFF | TGTGCCAGCAGTGAGTTCAGTGACAGACTTAATGAGCAGTTCTTC
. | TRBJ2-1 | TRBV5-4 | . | CASSSDWSSYNEQFF | TGTGCCAGCAGCTCTGACTGGAGCTCCTACAATGAGCAGTTCTTC
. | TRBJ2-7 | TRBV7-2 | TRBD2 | CASSSRTSSYEQYF | TGTGCCAGCAGCTCACGGACTAGCAGCTACGAGCAGTACTTC
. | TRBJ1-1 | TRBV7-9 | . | CASSIDRPEAFF | TGTGCCAGCAGCATCGACAGGCCTGAAGCTTTCTTT
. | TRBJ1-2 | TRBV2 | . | CASNRGQPVGYGYTF | TGTGCCAGCAATCGAGGACAGCCTGTTGGCTATGGCTACACCTTC
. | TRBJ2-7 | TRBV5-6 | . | CASSLGPRTDYEQYF | TGTGCCAGCAGCTTGGGTCCCAGGACCGACTACGAGCAGTACTTC
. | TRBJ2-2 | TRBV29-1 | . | CSVLQRSNTGELFF | TGTAGCGTCTTACAGCGGTCGAACACCGGGGAGCTGTTTTTT
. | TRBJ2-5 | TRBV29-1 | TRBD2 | CSVGSGRAGETQYF | TGCAGCGTCGGTAGCGGGAGGGCCGGCGAGACCCAGTACTTC
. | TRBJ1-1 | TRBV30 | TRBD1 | CAWKTWTGASPEAFF | TGTGCCTGGAAAACCTGGACAGGCGCCAGCCCTGAAGCTTTCTTT
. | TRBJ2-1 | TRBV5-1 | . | CASSTGNNEQFF | TGCGCCAGCAGTACAGGGAACAATGAGCAGTTCTTC
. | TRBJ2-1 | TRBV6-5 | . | CASSEAVGNEQFF | TGTGCCAGCAGTGAGGCTGTTGGCAATGAGCAGTTCTTC
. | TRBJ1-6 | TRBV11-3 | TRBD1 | CASSLKGANSPLHF | TGTGCCAGCAGCTTAAAGGGGGCTAATTCACCCCTCCACTTT
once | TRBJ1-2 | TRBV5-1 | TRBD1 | CASSSGQGLGYTF | TGCGCCAGCAGCTCCGGACAGGGTTTAGGCTACACCTTC
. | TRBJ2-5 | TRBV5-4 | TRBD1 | CASSPGTGIGETQYF | TGTGCCAGCAGTCCCGGGACAGGGATAGGGGAGACCCAGTACTTC
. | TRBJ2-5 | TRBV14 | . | CASSQRWGSGKTQYF | TGTGCCAGCAGCCAGAGGTGGGGCAGTGGGAAGACCCAGTACTTC
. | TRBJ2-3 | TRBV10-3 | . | CAISAGDSTDTQYF | TGTGCCATCAGTGCCGGGGACTCCACAGATACGCAGTATTTT
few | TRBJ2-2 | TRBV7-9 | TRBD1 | CASSPRTGGTGELFF | TGTGCCAGCAGCCCCCGGACAGGGGGCACCGGGGAGCTGTTTTTT
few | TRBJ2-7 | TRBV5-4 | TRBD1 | CASSSTGQPSYEQYF | TGTGCCAGCAGCTCGACGGGACAGCCCAGCTACGAGCAGTACTTC
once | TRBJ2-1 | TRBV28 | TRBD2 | CASSFRSGRAPSSYNEQFF | TGTGCCAGCAGTTTTAGGTCCGGGAGGGCCCCGAGCTCCTACAATGAGCAGTTCTTC
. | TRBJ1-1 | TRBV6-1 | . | CASRDSPSPEAFF | TGTGCCAGCAGGGACTCACCGAGCCCTGAAGCTTTCTTT
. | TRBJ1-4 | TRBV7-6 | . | CASSLSVVATNEKLFF | TGTGCCAGCAGCCTAAGCGTAGTTGCAACTAATGAAAAACTGTTTTTT
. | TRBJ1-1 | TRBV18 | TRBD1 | CASSPRLRDSNMNTEAFF | TGTGCCAGCTCACCACGGCTCCGGGACAGCAACATGAACACTGAAGCTTTCTTT
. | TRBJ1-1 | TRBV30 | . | CAWSPGGGIEAFF | TGTGCCTGGAGCCCCGGGGGGGGTATTGAAGCTTTCTTT
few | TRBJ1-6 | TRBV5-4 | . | CASSLDRVSPLHF | TGTGCCAGCAGCTTGGACAGGGTTTCACCCCTCCACTTT
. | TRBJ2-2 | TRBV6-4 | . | CASSDVAVNTGELFF | TGTGCCAGCAGTGACGTGGCAGTAAACACCGGGGAGCTGTTTTTT
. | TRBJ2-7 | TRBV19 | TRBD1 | CASSIDRDSFEQYF | TGTGCCAGTAGTATAGATCGGGACAGCTTCGAGCAGTACTTC
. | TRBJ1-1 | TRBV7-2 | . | CASSLRGLGTEAFF | TGTGCCAGCAGCTTGCGGGGGTTGGGCACTGAAGCTTTCTTT
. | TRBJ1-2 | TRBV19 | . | CASSILGTTNYGYTF | TGTGCCAGTAGTATCCTTGGGACAACTAACTATGGCTACACCTTC
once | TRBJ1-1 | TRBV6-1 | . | CASSRTSIVAFF | TGTGCCAGCAGCCGGACATCCATTGTGGCTTTCTTT
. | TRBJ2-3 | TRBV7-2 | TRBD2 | CASSLGPGLSTDTQYF | TGTGCCAGCAGCTTAGGTCCGGGACTAAGCACAGATACGCAGTATTTT
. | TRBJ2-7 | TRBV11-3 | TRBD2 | CASSTRAGYYEQYF | TGTGCCAGCAGCACAAGAGCGGGATACTACGAGCAGTACTTC
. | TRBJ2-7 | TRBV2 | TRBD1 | CASSRPDRSYEQYF | TGTGCCAGCAGCCGACCGGACAGGAGCTACGAGCAGTACTTC
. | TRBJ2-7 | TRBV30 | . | CAWSRVLTIYEQYF | TGTGCCTGGAGTCGGGTCCTAACTATCTACGAGCAGTACTTC
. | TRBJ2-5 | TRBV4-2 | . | CASSLPEGETQYF | TGTGCCAGCAGCCTTCCGGAGGGCGAGACCCAGTACTTC
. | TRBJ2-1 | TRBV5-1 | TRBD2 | CASSPAGGRNEQFF | TGCGCCAGCAGTCCCGCGGGGGGGAGGAATGAGCAGTTCTTC
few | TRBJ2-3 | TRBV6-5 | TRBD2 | CASSFIAGAPDTQYF | TGTGCCAGCAGTTTTATAGCGGGAGCCCCAGATACGCAGTATTTT
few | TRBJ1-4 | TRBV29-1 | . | CSVDRWGRGNEKLFF | TGCAGCGTTGATAGGTGGGGTAGGGGGAATGAAAAACTGTTTTTT
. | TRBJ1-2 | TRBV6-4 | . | CASSDSPYTETGTNYGYTF | TGTGCCAGCAGTGACTCGCCGTATACCGAAACAGGCACCAACTATGGCTACACCTTC
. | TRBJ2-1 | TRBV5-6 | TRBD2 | CASSFGLAGTGEQFF | TGTGCCAGCAGCTTTGGACTAGCGGGGACAGGTGAGCAGTTCTTC
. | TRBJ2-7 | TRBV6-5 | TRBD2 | CASSRTSKGEQYF | TGTGCCAGCAGCCGGACTAGCAAGGGCGAGCAGTACTTC
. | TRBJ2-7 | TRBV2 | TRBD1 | CASTQDREIHEQYF | TGTGCCAGCACCCAGGACAGGGAGATCCACGAGCAGTACTTC
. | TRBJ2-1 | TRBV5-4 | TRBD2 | CASSFDDLRTSGIDEQFF | TGTGCCAGCAGCTTCGACGACCTCCGGACTAGCGGGATCGATGAGCAGTTCTTC
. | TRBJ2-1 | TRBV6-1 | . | CASSLGGGYYNEQFF | TGTGCCAGCAGTCTAGGGGGGGGTTACTACAATGAGCAGTTCTTC
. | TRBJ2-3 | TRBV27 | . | CASSPPTPAQTTQYF | TGTGCCAGCAGTCCACCTACACCCGCACAGACTACGCAGTATTTT
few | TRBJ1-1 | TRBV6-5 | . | CASSYGSTEAFF | TGTGCCAGCAGTTACGGGAGCACTGAAGCTTTCTTT
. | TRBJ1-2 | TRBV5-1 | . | CASRGGNYGYTF | TGCGCCAGCCGGGGAGGGAACTATGGCTACACCTTC
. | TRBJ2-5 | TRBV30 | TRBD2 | CAWSALLAVYQETQYF | TGTGCCTGGAGTGCCCTACTAGCGGTTTACCAAGAGACCCAGTACTTC
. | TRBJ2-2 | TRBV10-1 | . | CASSETGPSTGELFF | TGCGCCAGCAGTGAAACAGGGCCGAGCACCGGGGAGCTGTTTTTT
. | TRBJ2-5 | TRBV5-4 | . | CASSFRQGGGETQYF | TGTGCCAGCAGCTTCCGACAGGGAGGTGGGGAGACCCAGTACTTC
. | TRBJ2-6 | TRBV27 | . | CASSLTAGWGGANVLTF | TGTGCCAGCAGTTTAACGGCGGGGTGGGGTGGGGCCAACGTCCTGACTTTC
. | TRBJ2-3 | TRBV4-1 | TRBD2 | CASSQSPRGAGGMTDTQYF | TGCGCCAGCAGCCAGAGCCCTCGGGGGGCGGGAGGGATGACAGATACGCAGTATTTT